The 9 T cell receptor beta chains listed next were all sequenced from one sample in a study of cytomegalovirus exposure and HLA in healthy donors. The PCR employed 60 Vbeta primers together with 13 Jbeta primers. The table came from immunoSEQ multiplex PCR; TCRdb's copy has only in-frame clones and leaves some out. The table shows about 200,000 clones, with 87% occurring only once. Sequencing was performed on PBMCs. These receptors all come from a boy aged 2-9 years in good health and CMV-seronegative.

The gene calls are TRBV5-1 and TRBJ1-1; perhaps TRBD1 as D (6 bases). Trimming left V 4 bases short and J 4 bases short, with 11 bases between. The length of the CDR3 is 13 residues. The germline gives CDR1 SGHRS, CDR2 YFSETQ. CDR3 region: CASSINRVTEAFF. CDR3 nucleotides: TGCGCCAGCAGCATTAACAGGGTCACTGAAGCTTTCTTT.

The rearrangement uses TRBV9 and TRBJ2-5; a possible D gene is TRBD2 (5 bases). V gave up 0 bases and J gave up 4 bases, with 10 bases separating them. CDR1 is SGDLS, CDR2 YYNGEE, per germline. This CDR3 is built from 14 residues. In DNA, the CDR3 is TGTGCCAGCAGCGTAGCGGGGTTTACAGAGACCCAGTACTTC. It encodes CASSVAGFTETQYF.

This clone was found a few times. The chain has TRBV6-5 and TRBJ1-6; 7 nucleotides line up with TRBD1. V shed 5 bases and J 7 bases; nucleotides not matched to a gene: 8. Germline V gene sequence: CDR1 MNHEY, CDR2 SVGAGI. The CDR3 loop spans 15 amino acids. The DNA of the CDR3 is TGTGCCAGCAGTATAAACCGGGACAGCAATTCACCCCTCCACTTT. Its translation: CASSINRDSNSPLHF.

The chain employs TRBV9 and TRBJ1-5, with unresolved D. Deletions cut 0 bases from V and 0 bases from J, with 10 bases between. CDR1 is SGDLS, CDR2 YYNGEE, per germline. This CDR3 is 16 amino acids long. The CDR3 region is CASSVGAENSNQPQHF. The CDR3 DNA sequence: TGTGCCAGCAGCGTAGGGGCAGAAAATAGCAATCAGCCCCAGCATTTT.

The chain has TRBV30 and TRBJ1-5, with TRBD1 matching 9 bases. Germline V CDR1 and CDR2: GTSNPN, SVGIG (reference sequence). The CDR3 covers 17 residues. The ends lost 3 bases at V and 3 bases at J; junction bases unmatched: 12. Here the CDR3 reads CAWRIPGQGFDNQPQHF. The CDR3 DNA reads as TGTGCCTGGAGGATACCGGGACAGGGCTTTGACAATCAGCCCCAGCATTTT.

The chain recombines TRBV10-3 with TRBJ2-2, with 8 bases fitting TRBD2. From germline, CDR1 is ENHRY and CDR2 SYGVKD. This CDR3 has 14 residues. Unmatched junction bases numbered 3, after V lost 6 bases and J lost 3 bases. The CDR3 DNA is TGTGCCATCAGGAGAGCGGGAGACACCGGGGAGCTGTTTTTT. Translating it yields CAIRRAGDTGELFF.

The V and J genes are TRBV12-5 and TRBJ1-1; 8 positions match TRBD1. Germline CDR1 and CDR2: LGHNT and FRNRAP. V gave up 6 bases and J gave up 1 base; unmatched junction bases: 4. This CDR3 is 14 amino acids long. The CDR3 here is CASGDDRGNTEAFF. In nucleotides, the CDR3 is TGTGCTAGTGGGGACGACAGGGGGAACACTGAAGCTTTCTTT.

This clone was observed at least ten times. One base away lies a much larger clone, so this may be a sequencing read error. In the same sample, other DNA sequences code for this CDR3. The chain recombines TRBV5-1 with TRBJ2-1, with 10 positions matching TRBD2. J was trimmed by 3 bases and V by 3 bases; bases with no gene match: 0. The length of the CDR3 is 14 residues. In germline, CDR1 is SGHRS, CDR2 YFSETQ. The CDR3 protein is CASSSSGGYNEQFF. In nucleotides, the CDR3 is TGCGCCAGCAGCTCTAGCGGGGGCTACAATGAGCAGTTCTTC.

V usage is TRBV7-9 and J usage is TRBJ1-1; 7 nucleotides agree with TRBD1. CDR3 length equals 15 residues. Trimming took 4 bases from V and 2 from J; bases not matched to a gene: 7. CDR1 and CDR2 (germline): SEHNR, FQNEAQ (reference sequence). The CDR3 loop is CASSSRGDGNTEAFF. The CDR3 nucleotides read TGTGCCAGCAGCTCCAGGGGGGATGGAAACACTGAAGCTTTCTTT.